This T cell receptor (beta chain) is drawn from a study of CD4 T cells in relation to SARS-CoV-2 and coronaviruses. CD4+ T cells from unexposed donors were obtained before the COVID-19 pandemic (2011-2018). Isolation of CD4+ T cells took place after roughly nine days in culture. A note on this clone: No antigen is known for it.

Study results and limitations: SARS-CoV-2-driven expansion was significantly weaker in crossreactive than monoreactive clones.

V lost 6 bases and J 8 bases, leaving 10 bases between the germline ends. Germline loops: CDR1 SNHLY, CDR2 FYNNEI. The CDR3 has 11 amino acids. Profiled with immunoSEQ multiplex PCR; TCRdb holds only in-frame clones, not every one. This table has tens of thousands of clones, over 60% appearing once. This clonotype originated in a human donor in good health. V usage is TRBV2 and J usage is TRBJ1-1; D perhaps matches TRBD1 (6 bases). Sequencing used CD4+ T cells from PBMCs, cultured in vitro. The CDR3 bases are TGTGCCAGCAGCCAGGGGTACGAAGCTTTCTTT. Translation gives CASSQGYEAFF.